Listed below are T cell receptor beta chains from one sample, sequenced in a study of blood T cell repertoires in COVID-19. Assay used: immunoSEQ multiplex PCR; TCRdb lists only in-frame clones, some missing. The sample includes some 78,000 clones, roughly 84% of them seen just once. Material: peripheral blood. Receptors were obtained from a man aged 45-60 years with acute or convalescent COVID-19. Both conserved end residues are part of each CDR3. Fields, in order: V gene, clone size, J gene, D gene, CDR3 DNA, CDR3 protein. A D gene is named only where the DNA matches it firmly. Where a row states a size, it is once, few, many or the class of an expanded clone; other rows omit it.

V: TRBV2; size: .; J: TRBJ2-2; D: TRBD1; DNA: TGTGCCACAGGACAGGGATCCGGGGAGCTGTTTTTT; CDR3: CATGQGSGELFF
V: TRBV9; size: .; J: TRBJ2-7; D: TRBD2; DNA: TGTGCCAGCAGCCCCCGCGCGGGAGGGGGCTACGAGCAGTACTTC; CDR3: CASSPRAGGGYEQYF
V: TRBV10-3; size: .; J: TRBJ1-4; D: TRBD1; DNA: TGTGCCATCCGGGGACAGGGGAATGAAAAACTGTTTTTT; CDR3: CAIRGQGNEKLFF
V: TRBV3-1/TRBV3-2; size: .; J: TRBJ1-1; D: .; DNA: TGTGCCAGCAGCCAAGACAGTCGCACTGAAGCTTTCTTT; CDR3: CASSQDSRTEAFF
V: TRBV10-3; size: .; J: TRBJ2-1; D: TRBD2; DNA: TGTGCCATCAGTGTCTCCGGGACTAGGCGCTTGAATGAGCAGTTCTTC; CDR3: CAISVSGTRRLNEQFF
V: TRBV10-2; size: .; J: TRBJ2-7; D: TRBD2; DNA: TGCGCCAGCAGTGAGCCAGGACTAGCGGGGCCCCGAGAGCAGTACTTC; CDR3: CASSEPGLAGPREQYF
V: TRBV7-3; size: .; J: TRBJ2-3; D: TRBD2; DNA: TGTGCCAGCAGCTTAAGCGGGGGGGCTTCAGATACGCAGTATTTT; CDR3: CASSLSGGASDTQYF
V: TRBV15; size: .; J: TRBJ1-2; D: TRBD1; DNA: TGTGCCACCAGCACCGGACAGGGTGATGGCTACACCTTC; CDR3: CATSTGQGDGYTF
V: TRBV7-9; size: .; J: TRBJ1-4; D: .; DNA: TGTGCCAGCAGCTTATCAAGCTCTAATGAAAAACTGTTTTTT; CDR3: CASSLSSSNEKLFF
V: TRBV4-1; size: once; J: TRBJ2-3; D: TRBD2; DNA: TGCGCCAGCAGCCAAGGGACTAGCGGAGATTACACAGATACGCAGTATTTT; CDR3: CASSQGTSGDYTDTQYF
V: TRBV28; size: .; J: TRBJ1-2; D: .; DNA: TGTGCCAGCAGTAACGTTAACCCCCTCGGGGGCTACACCTTC; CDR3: CASSNVNPLGGYTF
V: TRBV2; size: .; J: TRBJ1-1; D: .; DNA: TGTGCCAGCAGCCGGGGAACGGATGACACTGAAGCTTTCTTT; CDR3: CASSRGTDDTEAFF
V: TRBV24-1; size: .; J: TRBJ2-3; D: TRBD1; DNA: TGTGCCACCAGTGAGGGACAGGGACGTACAGATACGCAGTATTTT; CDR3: CATSEGQGRTDTQYF
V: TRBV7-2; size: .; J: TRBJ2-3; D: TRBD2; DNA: TGTGCCAGCAGCCTACTAGCGGGAGTAGGAACAGATACGCAGTATTTT; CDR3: CASSLLAGVGTDTQYF
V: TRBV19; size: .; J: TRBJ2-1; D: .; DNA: TGTGCCACCATAGGGGGAAATGAGCAGTTCTTC; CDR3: CATIGGNEQFF
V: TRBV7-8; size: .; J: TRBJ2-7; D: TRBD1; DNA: TGTGCCAGCAGCCCCGAGGACAGGGCTAACGAGCAGTACTTC; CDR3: CASSPEDRANEQYF
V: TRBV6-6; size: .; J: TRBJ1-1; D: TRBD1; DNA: TGTGCCAGCAGTTACTATTTCCAGGGGGCCTCAGAAGCTTTCTTT; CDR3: CASSYYFQGASEAFF
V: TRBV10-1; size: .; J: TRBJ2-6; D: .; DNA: TGCGCCAGCAGCGCAGCTGGGGCCAACGTCCTGACTTTC; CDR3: CASSAAGANVLTF
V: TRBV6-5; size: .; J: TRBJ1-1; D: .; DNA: TGTGCCAGCAAAAGGGGTACCACTGAAGCTTTCTTT; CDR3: CASKRGTTEAFF
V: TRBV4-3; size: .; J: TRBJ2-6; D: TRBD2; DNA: TGCGCCAGCAGCCACGTAGCGGGATCCATCTCTGGGGCCAACGTCCTGACTTTC; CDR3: CASSHVAGSISGANVLTF
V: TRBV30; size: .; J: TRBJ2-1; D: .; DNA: TGTGCCTGGAGTTTTGTAAATGAGCAGTTCTTC; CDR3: CAWSFVNEQFF
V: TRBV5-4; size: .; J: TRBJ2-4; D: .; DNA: TGTGCCAGCAGCTTGGACAGGGGGGGAGACATTCAGTACTTC; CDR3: CASSLDRGGDIQYF
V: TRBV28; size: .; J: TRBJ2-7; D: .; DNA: TGTGCCAGCAGTTTGGAGGCTGGCTACGAGCAGTACTTC; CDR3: CASSLEAGYEQYF